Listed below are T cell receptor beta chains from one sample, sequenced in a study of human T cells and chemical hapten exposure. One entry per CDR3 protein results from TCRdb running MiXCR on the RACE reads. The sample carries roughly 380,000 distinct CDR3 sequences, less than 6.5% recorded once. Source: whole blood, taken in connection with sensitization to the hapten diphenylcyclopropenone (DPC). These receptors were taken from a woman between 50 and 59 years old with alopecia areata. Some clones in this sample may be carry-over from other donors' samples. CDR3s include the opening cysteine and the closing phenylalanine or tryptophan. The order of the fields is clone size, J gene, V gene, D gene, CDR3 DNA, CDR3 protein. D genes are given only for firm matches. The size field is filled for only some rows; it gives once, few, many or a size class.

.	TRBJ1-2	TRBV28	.	TGTGCCAGCAATTCCGGAGGAGGCTACACCTTC	CASNSGGGYTF
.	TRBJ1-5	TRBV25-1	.	TGTGCCAGCAGTGAATTGGGGAGGAATCAGCCCCAGCATTTT	CASSELGRNQPQHF
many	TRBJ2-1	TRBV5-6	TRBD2	TGTGCCAGCACCTCCGCTAGCGGCTCGAGCTCCTACAATGAGCAGTTCTTC	CASTSASGSSSYNEQFF
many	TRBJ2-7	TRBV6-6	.	TGTGCCAGCAGAGGGGGAACGGGGGGTTCCTACGAGCAGTACTTC	CASRGGTGGSYEQYF
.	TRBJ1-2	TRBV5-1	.	TGCGCCAGCAGCTCGGTTCCCACAGGTGTGGATGGCTACACCTTC	CASSSVPTGVDGYTF
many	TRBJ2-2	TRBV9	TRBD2	TGTGCCAGCAGCGTAGCTACGGGAGGTACCGGGGAGCTGTTTTTT	CASSVATGGTGELFF
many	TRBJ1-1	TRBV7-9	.	TGTGCCAGCAGCTCAAGGGACCGACGCACTGAAGCTTTCTTT	CASSSRDRRTEAFF
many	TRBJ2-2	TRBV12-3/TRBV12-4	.	TGTGCCAGCAGTGGGAGGTACACCGGGGAGCTGTTTTTT	CASSGRYTGELFF
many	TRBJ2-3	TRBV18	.	TGTGCCAGCTCACTCGGGGTTAGCGGCACAGATACGCAGTATTTT	CASSLGVSGTDTQYF
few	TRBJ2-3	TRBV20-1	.	TGCAGTGCTAGCTGGGGCAGGGCGCGTTCAGATACGCAGTATTTT	CSASWGRARSDTQYF
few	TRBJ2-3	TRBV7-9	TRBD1	TGTGCCAGCAGCAGTCTCCGGGACAGAAGCACAGATACGCAGTATTTT	CASSSLRDRSTDTQYF
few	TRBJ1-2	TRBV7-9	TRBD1	TGTGCCAGCAGCCTAACAGACAGGGTTGATGGCTACACCTTC	CASSLTDRVDGYTF
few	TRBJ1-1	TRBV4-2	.	TGTGCCAGCAGCCAAGTCATCTCGCCAGCCGAAGCTTTCTTT	CASSQVISPAEAFF
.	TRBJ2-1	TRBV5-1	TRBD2	TGCGCCAGCAGCCTAGACAGGACTAGCGGGAAGTGGAATGAGCAGTTCTTC	CASSLDRTSGKWNEQFF
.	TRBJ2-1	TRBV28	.	TGTGCCACCAACACTCCTGGCGAGCAGTTCTTC	CATNTPGEQFF
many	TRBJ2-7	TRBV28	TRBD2	TGTGCCAGCAGTTCGGGAGGGAAGCAGTACTTC	CASSSGGKQYF
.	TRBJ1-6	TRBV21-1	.	TGTGCCAGCAGCAAAGGCGAGGGGGGATCACCCCTCCACTTT	CASSKGEGGSPLHF
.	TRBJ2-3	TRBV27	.	TGTGCCAGCAGTTTGAGTCCGCCGAAGCAGTATTTT	CASSLSPPKQYF
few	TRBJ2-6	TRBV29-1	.	TGCAGCGTAGATCAGGGCGACGGGGCCAACGTCCTGACTTTC	CSVDQGDGANVLTF
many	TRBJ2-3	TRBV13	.	TGTGCCAGCAGCCCAATGGGACAAATCACAGATACGCAGTATTTT	CASSPMGQITDTQYF
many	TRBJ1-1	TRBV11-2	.	TGTGCCAGCAGCTTAGAAGGGAAGGGCACTGAAGCTTTCTTT	CASSLEGKGTEAFF
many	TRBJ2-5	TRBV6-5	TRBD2	TGTGCCAGCAGAGGGACTAGCGGGAGTATTGAGACCCAGTACTTC	CASRGTSGSIETQYF
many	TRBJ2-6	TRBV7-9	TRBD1	TGTGCCACCAGGCCGGGACAGGGACCGTTTGGGGCCAACGTCCTGACTTTC	CATRPGQGPFGANVLTF
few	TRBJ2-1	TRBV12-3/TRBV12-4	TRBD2	TGTGCCAGCAGTTTCCCTGGCGGGAGCGTCGACAATGAGCAGTTCTTC	CASSFPGGSVDNEQFF
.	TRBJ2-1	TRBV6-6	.	TGTGCCAGCCGAATAGGGACTCCTAGTTACTCCTACAATGAGCAGTTCTTC	CASRIGTPSYSYNEQFF
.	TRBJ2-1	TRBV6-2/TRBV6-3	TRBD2	TGTGCCAGCAGTAGACTAGCGGGAGGGGCCAATGAGCAGTTCTTC	CASSRLAGGANEQFF
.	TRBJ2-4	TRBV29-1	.	TGCAGCGCACTATTGGAAAACATTCAGTACTTC	CSALLENIQYF
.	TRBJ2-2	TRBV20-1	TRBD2	TGCAGTGCTAGAGATCTGCGGGAGGGACACGGGGAGCTGTTTTTT	CSARDLREGHGELFF
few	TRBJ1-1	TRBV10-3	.	TGTGCCATCAGGAGCAGGGGCACTGAAGCTTTCTTT	CAIRSRGTEAFF
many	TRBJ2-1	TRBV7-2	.	TGTGCCAGCAGCTTAGCTGGACTTTATAACAATGAGCAGTTCTTC	CASSLAGLYNNEQFF
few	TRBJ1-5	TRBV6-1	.	TGTGCGACAGGACCTCAGCCCCAGCATTTT	CATGPQPQHF
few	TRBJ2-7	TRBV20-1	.	TGCAGTGCTAGAGGCAGCGTCGCCTACGAGCAGTACTTC	CSARGSVAYEQYF
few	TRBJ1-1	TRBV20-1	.	TGCAGTGCTAGAGGGGGTCTTTCGCCTGAAGCTTTCTTT	CSARGGLSPEAFF
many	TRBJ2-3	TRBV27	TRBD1	TGTGCCAGCAGTTTAATGGGACAGCAGACAGATACGCAGTATTTT	CASSLMGQQTDTQYF
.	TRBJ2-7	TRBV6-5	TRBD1	TGTGCCAGCAGTTACACCTCCGACAGGGGTGGTTACGAGCAGTACTTC	CASSYTSDRGGYEQYF